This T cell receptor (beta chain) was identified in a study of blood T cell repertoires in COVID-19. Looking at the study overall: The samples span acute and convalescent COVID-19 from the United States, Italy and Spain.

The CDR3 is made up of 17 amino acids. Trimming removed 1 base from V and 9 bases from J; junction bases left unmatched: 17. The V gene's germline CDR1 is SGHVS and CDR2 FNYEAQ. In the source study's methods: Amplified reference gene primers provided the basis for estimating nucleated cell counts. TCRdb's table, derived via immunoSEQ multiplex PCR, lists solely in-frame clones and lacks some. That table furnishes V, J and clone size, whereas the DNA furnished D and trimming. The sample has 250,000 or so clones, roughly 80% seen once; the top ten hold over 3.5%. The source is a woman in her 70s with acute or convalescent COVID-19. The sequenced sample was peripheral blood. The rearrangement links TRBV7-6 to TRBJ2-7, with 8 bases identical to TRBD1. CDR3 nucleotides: TGTGCCAGCAGCTTAGAAGGGGTTTTCGGACAGGGATCGCTGCAGTACTTC. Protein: CASSLEGVFGQGSLQYF.